These 2 T cell receptor beta chains originate from one sample sequenced in a study of immune evolution from preneoplasia to lung adenocarcinoma. Clones were sequenced by immunoSEQ multiplex PCR, and TCRdb holds only the in-frame ones, with some missing. The repertoire has some 11,000 clones, 78% of them found once; the top ten carry about 4%. Source material: FFPE minimally invasive lung adenocarcinoma tissue. The receptors were gathered from a person aged 55-80 years with lung adenocarcinoma.

The chain uses TRBV18 and TRBJ2-5; no firm D call. Germline-derived CDR1 and CDR2 are KGHSH and LQKENI. CDR3 length equals 15 residues. Deletions cut 0 bases from V and 5 bases from J, with 13 bases between. CDR3 sequence (DNA): TGTGCCAGCTCACCACCGGCGCGGCAGGACGAGACCCAGTACTTC. Translated, it gives CASSPPARQDETQYF.

The V gene is TRBV7-8, the J gene TRBJ1-4; 8 bases agree with TRBD1. J was trimmed by 5 bases and V by 5 bases; bases with no gene match: 7. CDR1 and CDR2 from the germline V gene are SGHVS and FQNEAQ. The CDR3 consists of 15 residues. CDR3 residues: CASSVPGGGNEKLFF. CDR3 in DNA: TGTGCCAGCAGCGTTCCAGGGGGCGGAAATGAAAAACTGTTTTTT.